Listed below are T cell receptor beta chains from one sample, sequenced in a study of PD-1 blockade in classical Hodgkin lymphoma. Some clones are missing from TCRdb's copy, which holds only in-frame ones; the method was immunoSEQ multiplex PCR. The profile shows approximately 84,000 clones, roughly nine tenths of them singletons. The source material was peripheral blood mononuclear cells (PBMCs), sampled at baseline. The receptor source for this set is a human donor with classical Hodgkin lymphoma. Both conserved end residues are part of each CDR3. Fields, in order: V gene, CDR3 protein.

v_gene: TRBV7-2; CDR3aa: CASSLGRTVGADTQYF
v_gene: TRBV5-1; CDR3aa: CASSSTLDTIYF
v_gene: TRBV7-2; CDR3aa: CASSGGGSYGYTF
v_gene: TRBV2; CDR3aa: CASSKQGSSTEAFF
v_gene: TRBV25-1; CDR3aa: CASSWGTRGTEAFF
v_gene: TRBV11-1; CDR3aa: CASSPGGGANTGELFF
v_gene: TRBV5-1; CDR3aa: CASSWPRTSGSYQETQYF
v_gene: TRBV4-2; CDR3aa: CASSQGDRTVQETQYF
v_gene: TRBV6-6; CDR3aa: CASSYSKAGTYEQYF
v_gene: TRBV28; CDR3aa: CASSPPHAPFGADTQYF
v_gene: TRBV15; CDR3aa: CATSRYTGESTEAFF
v_gene: TRBV4-1; CDR3aa: CASSQGVGAGAFNEQFF
v_gene: TRBV6-4; CDR3aa: CASRGQGANTGELFF
v_gene: TRBV5-8; CDR3aa: CASSRLPGLAGYEQYF
v_gene: TRBV7-9; CDR3aa: CASSSPDREGYNEQFF
v_gene: TRBV6-5; CDR3aa: CASSYGQGRYTF
v_gene: TRBV11-3; CDR3aa: CASSLDGTSGNTIYF
v_gene: TRBV6-6; CDR3aa: CASSYGLAGLDTQYF
v_gene: TRBV28; CDR3aa: CASSRGPPGTEAFF
v_gene: TRBV28; CDR3aa: CASSPPRRDYSNQPQHF
v_gene: TRBV4-1; CDR3aa: CASREWTSGNEQFF
v_gene: TRBV11-2; CDR3aa: CASSLGLAGNHYEQYF
v_gene: TRBV27; CDR3aa: CASSAARVSYEQYF
v_gene: TRBV29-1; CDR3aa: CSVRTSGQISYEQYF
v_gene: TRBV6-4; CDR3aa: CASSDLAGADTQYF
v_gene: TRBV5-1; CDR3aa: CASSIAGTGVMNTEAFF
v_gene: TRBV7-2; CDR3aa: CASSLNTQYF
v_gene: TRBV11-1; CDR3aa: CASSLRGAYGYTF
v_gene: TRBV10-3; CDR3aa: CAISRQGEYEQYF
v_gene: TRBV4-1; CDR3aa: CASSRIRTSGSRRSSDTQYF
v_gene: TRBV7-9; CDR3aa: CASSLGLGGAQETQYF
v_gene: TRBV27; CDR3aa: CASMLVGGGDYEQYF
v_gene: TRBV30; CDR3aa: CAWSTSRYNEQFF
v_gene: TRBV27; CDR3aa: CASRGAEDTQYF
v_gene: TRBV4-1; CDR3aa: CASSQTRTASETQYF
v_gene: TRBV6-1; CDR3aa: CASSSSTDGVEQYF
v_gene: TRBV6-5; CDR3aa: CASSTNRNTEAFF
v_gene: TRBV2; CDR3aa: CASSEGQRETQYF
v_gene: TRBV5-1; CDR3aa: CASSLASSGVSYNEQFF
v_gene: TRBV4-2; CDR3aa: CASSQEGGDLYFTDTQYF
v_gene: TRBV19; CDR3aa: CASSGTGGILQPQHF
v_gene: TRBV4-1; CDR3aa: CASSPFTRGVMNTEAFF
v_gene: TRBV6-1; CDR3aa: CASRTPSEDTEAFF
v_gene: TRBV5-1; CDR3aa: CASSLAGTGELFF
v_gene: TRBV19; CDR3aa: CASSIGTGPFANTGELFF
v_gene: TRBV5-1; CDR3aa: CASSPRGLAGGPRQETQYF
v_gene: TRBV5-8; CDR3aa: CASSFSGAGVEKLFF
v_gene: TRBV25-1; CDR3aa: CASSESGRHYEQYF
v_gene: TRBV19; CDR3aa: CASTKQGFISNQPQHF
v_gene: TRBV11-2; CDR3aa: CASSLDRGWAGQYQETQYF
v_gene: TRBV27; CDR3aa: CASRIGGGTEAFF
v_gene: TRBV11-2; CDR3aa: CASSLSGAAGELFF
v_gene: TRBV11-3; CDR3aa: CASSSGGEQYF